This T cell receptor beta chain was documented in a study of blood T cell repertoires in COVID-19. Using immunoSEQ multiplex PCR, the repertoire was profiled, and TCRdb retains in-frame clones only, with some absent. Found here are about 230,000 clones, approximately 87% of them singletons; the top ten hold 2.5% to 3%. CDR3 length: 13 amino acids. The germline V gene encodes CDR1 SGHAT and CDR2 FQNNGV. Between the trimmed V and J ends, which lost 0 bases and 6 bases, there was a span of 9 bases. This sequence joins TRBV11-2 and TRBJ2-7; D is ambiguous. The source material was peripheral blood. The sequence was collected from a woman aged 70-85 years with active or convalescent COVID-19. Written as DNA, the CDR3 is TGTGCCAGCAGCTTAGATCGTCAGCGCGAGCAGTACTTC. Protein sequence: CASSLDRQREQYF. The full variable domain, its missing parts supplied by reference TRBV11-2 and TRBJ2-7, is EAGVAQSPRYKIIEKRQSVAFWCNPISGHATLYWYQQILGQGPKLLIQFQNNGVVDDSQLPKDRFSAERLKGVDSTLKIQPAKLEDSAVYLCASSLDRQREQYFGPGTRLTVT.